This T cell receptor (beta chain) appears in the sequencing data of a study of blood T cell repertoires in COVID-19. Study context: The origin of the acute and convalescent COVID-19 samples was the United States, Italy and Spain. T cells, B-cell-depleted T cells, or PBMCs provided the cDNA or gDNA that served as material.

Profiled with immunoSEQ multiplex PCR; TCRdb holds only in-frame clones, not every one. The sample has more than 300,000 clones, 90% seen once. This study enrolled people aged about 18 to 100 from about two dozen US geographic areas. Within the 2 weeks before study entry, each person in the exposed group met a COVID-19 case. The CDR3 runs 13 residues. Trimming removed 1 base at V and 10 bases at J, with 11 bases between. The V gene's germline CDR1 is SGHTA and CDR2 FQGTGA. The TCR originated in a woman under 40 who had been exposed to COVID-19. Sample: PBMCs or T cells enriched from blood (not recorded which). The chain joins TRBV7-3 to TRBJ2-1; possible D gene TRBD2, 5 bases. CDR3 bases: TGTGCCAGCAGCTTAAACGGGGATTCGGAGCAGTTCTTC. Protein sequence: CASSLNGDSEQFF. The whole variable domain, filled in from reference TRBV7-3 and TRBJ2-1, reads GAGVSQTPSNKVTEKGKYVELRCDPISGHTALYWYRQSLGQGPEFLIYFQGTGAADDSGLPNDRFFAVRPEGSVSTLKIQRTERGDSAVYLCASSLNGDSEQFFGPGTRLTVL.